This TCR beta chain was sequenced for a study of blood T cell repertoires in COVID-19. Repertoires were generated with immunoSEQ multiplex PCR, while TCRdb's copy carries only in-frame clones and drops some. The sample has about 180,000 clones; about 86% are singletons. The sequenced sample consisted of peripheral blood. The receptor was isolated from a woman between 25 and 40 years old with active or convalescent COVID-19.

The CDR3 nucleotides are TGTGCCAGCAGCTTGGCAGGAACCCTCTATGGCTACACCTTC. Amino acids: CASSLAGTLYGYTF. The V and J genes are TRBV7-9 and TRBJ1-2; D gene uncertain. The CDR3 length is 14 residues. Trimming removed 3 bases at V and 4 bases at J, with 12 bases between. From germline, CDR1 is SEHNR and CDR2 FQNEAQ (reference sequence).